This T cell receptor (beta chain) emerged from a study of T-cell memory formation after mild COVID-19. Germline CDR1 is SGDLS and CDR2 is YYNGEE. This CDR3 has 15 amino acids. The ends lost 0 bases at V and 1 base at J; junction bases unmatched: 1. Constant-segment-primed 5'RACE gave TCR alpha and TCR beta cDNA libraries with sample barcodes and UMIs. TCRdb used MiXCR to reprocess the 5' RACE reads, holding one entry per CDR3 protein. The repertoire consists of around 370,000 distinct CDR3 sequences, with around 21% occurring once and the leading ten covering approximately 12%. The sequencing sample was made of PBMCs or a T cell subset sorted from them (not recorded which). The receptor's source is an adult woman who had mild COVID-19 (a few samples of this study predate the infection). Cell type and time point are not known. This chain connects TRBV9 to TRBJ2-3; 8 bases agree with TRBD2. CDR3: CASSVELAGTDTQYF. Written as DNA, the CDR3 is TGTGCCAGCAGCGTAGAACTAGCGGGCACAGATACGCAGTATTTT.